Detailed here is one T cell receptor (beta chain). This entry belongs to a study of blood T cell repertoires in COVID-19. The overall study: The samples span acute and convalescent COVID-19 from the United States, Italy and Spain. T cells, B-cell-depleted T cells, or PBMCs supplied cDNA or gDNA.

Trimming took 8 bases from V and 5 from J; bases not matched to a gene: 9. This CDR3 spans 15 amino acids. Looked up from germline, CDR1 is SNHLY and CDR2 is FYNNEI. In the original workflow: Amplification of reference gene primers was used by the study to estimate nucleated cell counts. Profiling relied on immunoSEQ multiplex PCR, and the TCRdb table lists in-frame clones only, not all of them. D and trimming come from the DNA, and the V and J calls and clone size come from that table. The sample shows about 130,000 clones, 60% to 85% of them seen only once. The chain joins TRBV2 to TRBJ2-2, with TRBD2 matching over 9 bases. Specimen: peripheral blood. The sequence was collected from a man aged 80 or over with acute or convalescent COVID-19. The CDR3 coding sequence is TGTGCCAGCCTTCCTAGCGGGACTGGTACCGGGGAGCTGTTTTTT. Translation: CASLPSGTGTGELFF.